This T cell receptor (beta chain) was found in a study of T-cell memory formation after mild COVID-19. This clonotype was counted ten times or more. V was shortened by 0 bases and J by 0 bases, with 14 bases between the two germline ends. Germline-derived CDR1 and CDR2 are LGHNA and YSLEER. There are 17 residues in the CDR3. TCRdb reprocessed the 5' RACE reads with MiXCR, giving one entry per CDR3 protein. The sample lists 470,000 or so distinct CDR3 sequences; about a sixth were seen once. The TCR was taken from a man younger than 35 who had mild COVID-19 (a few samples of this study predate the infection). Cell type and time point are not known. Sequencing used PBMCs or a T cell subset sorted from them (not recorded which). The chain couples TRBV4-3 to TRBJ1-1; D is ambiguous. CDR3 in amino acids: CASSQDYFRNVNTEAFF. CDR3 DNA sequence: TGCGCCAGCAGCCAAGATTACTTTAGAAACGTGAACACTGAAGCTTTCTTT.